The 20 T cell receptor beta chains presented below share a single source sample, sequenced in a study of regulatory T cells in long-lasting Graves disease. Specified time point: newly diagnosed GD, antithyroid drugs for less than 3 months. After RNA was extracted from PBMCs, the TCR library was made from it. Arm-PCR with iRepertoire HTBI primers amplified the CDR3 regions for these TCR beta libraries. MiXCR, applied by TCRdb to the multiplex PCR reads, yields one record per CDR3 protein. The table has about 530,000 distinct CDR3 sequences, approximately 16% seen once. A further study also used this sample, focusing on T cells in Graves' hyperthyroidism and ophthalmopathy.

The sample was peripheral blood mononuclear cells (PBMCs), taken at new diagnosis, from a patient treated with antithyroid drugs. The receptors come from a woman aged 35-60 years with Graves disease.

This chain connects TRBV29-1 to TRBJ2-4; TRBD2 might be the D (6 bases). Trimming shortened V by 4 bases and J by 7 bases, and 11 bases separated the two germline ends. There are 12 residues in the CDR3. The V gene's germline CDR1 is SQVTM and CDR2 ANQGSEA. CDR3 nucleotide sequence: TGCAGCGTTGGCGGACGGGGGAACATTCAGTACTTC. It is translated as CSVGGRGNIQYF.

This clonotype was counted ten times or more. V is TRBV28 and J is TRBJ2-1; D remains unclear. V was pared by 6 bases and J by 8 bases, with 14 bases between. The CDR3 totals 13 residues. The germline gives CDR1 MDHEN, CDR2 SYDVKM. The CDR3 loop reads CASSSGREDEQFF. The CDR3 region has the DNA TGTGCCAGCAGCTCCGGCCGAGAGGATGAGCAGTTCTTC.

This chain links TRBV20-1 with TRBJ2-2; maybe TRBD1 (5 bases). The CDR3 sequence is 13 residues long. Germline V CDR1 and CDR2: DFQATT, SNEGSKA (reference sequence). V was cut by 0 bases and J by 6 bases, with 8 bases left in between. The CDR3 sequence is CSARDPRAGELFF. The CDR3 nucleotides are TGCAGTGCTAGAGACCCCAGGGCCGGGGAGCTGTTTTTT.

This clonotype has just a few counts. This chain uses TRBV12-3 or TRBV12-4 with TRBJ2-2, with D perhaps matching TRBD2 (5 bases). This CDR3 contains 13 residues. V dropped 5 bases and J dropped 5 bases, with 9 bases sitting between them. The CDR3 bases are TGTGCCAGCAGTACCTGGGAGACCGGGGAGCTGTTTTTT. This codes for CASSTWETGELFF.

The sample holds many counts of this clonotype. The chain recombines TRBV3-1 with TRBJ1-5; D call uncertain. Germline values: CDR1 LGHDT, CDR2 YNNKEL (reference sequence). This CDR3 comprises 13 residues. Trimming stripped 4 bases from V and 7 bases from J, with 11 bases between. The DNA of the CDR3 is TGTGCCAGCAGCCCCCCCCAAGGACAGCCCCAGCATTTT. Translating gives CASSPPQGQPQHF.

This clonotype was found many times. V and J are TRBV9 and TRBJ1-2, with 7 bases that match TRBD1. The CDR3 consists of 15 residues. J was trimmed by 5 bases and V by 4 bases; bases with no gene match: 11. Per germline, CDR1 SGDLS and CDR2 YYNGEE. In DNA form, the CDR3 reads TGTGCCAGCAGCCAGACAGGGCTACGAGGTTATGGCTACACCTTC. Residues: CASSQTGLRGYGYTF. The full variable domain, with the rest looked up from reference TRBV9 and TRBJ1-2, is DSGVTQTPKHLITATGQRVTLRCSPRSGDLSVYWYQQSLDQGLQFLIQYYNGEERAKGNILERFSAQQFPDLHSELNLSSLELGDSALYFCASSQTGLRGYGYTFGSGTRLTVV.

This clonotype was observed many times. The rearrangement joins TRBV3-1 to TRBJ2-7; D ambiguous. Germline CDR1 reads LGHDT; CDR2 reads YNNKEL (reference sequence). The CDR3 consists of 12 residues. V gave up 0 bases and J gave up 2 bases, with 2 bases separating them. The CDR3 DNA follows: TGTGCCAGCAGCCAAGATGCCTACGAGCAGTACTTC. Residues: CASSQDAYEQYF.

Only a few counts were recorded for this clonotype. The genes are TRBV7-9 and TRBJ1-2; unclear D gene. Germline lookup yields CDR1 SEHNR and CDR2 FQNEAQ (reference sequence). The ends were cut back, 5 bases at V and 7 bases at J, with 14 bases in the middle. CDR3 length: 13 residues. CDR3 amino acids: CASSPLEIGGYTF. For the CDR3, the DNA is TGTGCCAGCAGCCCACTTGAGATAGGTGGCTACACCTTC.

This clonotype was recorded many times. V gene TRBV12-3 or TRBV12-4 combines with J gene TRBJ1-2; D might be TRBD1 (6 bases). This CDR3 is built from 13 residues. The ends were cut back, 5 bases at V and 7 bases at J, with 14 bases in the middle. CDR3 sequence (DNA): TGTGCCAGCAGTCCTAGCTGGGGGGCTGGCTACACCTTC. It translates to CASSPSWGAGYTF.

J is TRBJ2-1 and V is TRBV6-2 or TRBV6-3, with a weak D call TRBD2 (6 bases). This CDR3 has 14 residues. Germline V gene sequence: CDR1 MNHEY, CDR2 SVGEGT. V was pared by 0 bases and J by 5 bases, with 8 bases between. The chain's CDR3 is CASSYSLANNEQFF. CDR3 nucleotides: TGTGCCAGCAGTTACTCGCTAGCGAACAATGAGCAGTTCTTC.

A word on this clonotype: A much more abundant neighbour one base away suggests this may be a read error. The V gene is TRBV12-3 or TRBV12-4, the J gene TRBJ1-1; D gene unclear. The CDR3 spans 13 residues. CDR3 amino acids: CASRTNMNTKAFF. The DNA of the CDR3 is TGTGCCAGCAGGACAAACATGAACACTAAAGCTTTCTTT.

V and J are TRBV5-1 and TRBJ2-2; tentative D call: TRBD2 (6 bases). The germline V gene encodes CDR1 SGHRS and CDR2 YFSETQ. The germline V and J ends were trimmed by 3 bases and 2 bases, with 14 bases remaining between them. The CDR3 sequence is 16 residues long. CDR3 nucleotides: TGCGCCAGCAGCTACCGTACAGCGGGCAACACCGGGGAGCTGTTTTTT. Translating it yields CASSYRTAGNTGELFF.

This clonotype appeared many times. The chain links TRBV6-1 to TRBJ2-1; 7 bases line up with TRBD1. V shed 6 bases and J 15 bases; nucleotides not matched to a gene: 14. This CDR3 has 13 amino acids. The germline V gene has CDR1 MNHNS and CDR2 SASEGT. The CDR3 reads CASSGNGQAKGFF. In DNA form, the CDR3 reads TGTGCCAGCAGCGGAAACGGACAGGCGAAGGGGTTCTTC.

Many counts were recorded for this clonotype. The genes are TRBV6-5 and TRBJ1-1, with 8 bases aligning to TRBD1. CDR1 is MNHEY, CDR2 SVGAGI, per germline. This CDR3 is 16 amino acids long. J gave up 4 bases and V 4 bases, and 11 bases lay outside the gene matches. The CDR3, as DNA: TGTGCCAGCAGTTCTGGCCAGGGGGCGAGTGGCACTGAAGCTTTCTTT. Encoded protein: CASSSGQGASGTEAFF.

This rearrangement joins TRBV11-2 to TRBJ2-2; D perhaps matches TRBD2 (5 bases). CDR1 and CDR2 from the germline V gene are SGHAT and FQNNGV. The CDR3 extends over 13 amino acids. The ends were cut back, 3 bases at V and 6 bases at J, with 8 bases in the middle. As DNA, the CDR3 is TGTGCCAGCAGCTTGGACTGGGCCGGGGAGCTGTTTTTT. This translates into CASSLDWAGELFF.

The chain uses TRBV4-1 and TRBJ2-1; 10 bases align to TRBD2. The germline V gene has CDR1 MGHRA and CDR2 YSYEKL. The CDR3 length is 18 residues. With V trimmed by 0 bases and J by 7 bases, 12 bases remained unmatched. DNA for the CDR3: TGCGCCAGCAGCCAAGAGGGGACTAAGCGGGGGGGCAAGAATGAGCAGTTCTTC. Protein product: CASSQEGTKRGGKNEQFF.

This clonotype was detected many times. CDR3 sequence: CASSSQGAKNIQYF. Here the CDR3 DNA reads TGTGCCAGCAGTTCACAGGGGGCCAAAAACATTCAGTACTTC. This chain links TRBV28 with TRBJ2-4; 7 bases agree with TRBD1. The J segment lost 1 base and the V segment lost 4 bases, leaving 1 base of the junction unmatched. CDR1 and CDR2 from the germline V gene are MDHEN and SYDVKM. The CDR3 length is 14 residues.

This clonotype was detected ten times or more. The rearrangement joins TRBV7-9 to TRBJ1-2, with D perhaps TRBD1 (6 bases). The V gene lost 0 bases and the J gene lost 4 bases, with 15 bases spanning the gap. Germline V lookup: CDR1 SEHNR, CDR2 FQNEAQ (reference sequence). The CDR3 contains 16 residues. In nucleotides, the CDR3 is TGTGCCAGCAGCTTAGCGGGTGGAGACAGGAGCTATGGCTACACCTTC. It encodes CASSLAGGDRSYGYTF.

The chain joins TRBV6-1 to TRBJ1-1; no clear D. Trimming removed 2 bases from V and 1 base from J, with 8 bases in between. The CDR3 covers 14 residues. Looked up from germline, CDR1 is MNHNS and CDR2 is SASEGT. CDR3 protein: CASSETTANTEAFF. DNA for the CDR3: TGTGCCAGCAGTGAAACGACGGCGAACACTGAAGCTTTCTTT.

This clonotype occurred a few times. This CDR3 reads CASSEQGGYAGELFF. The CDR3 nucleotides read TGTGCCAGCAGCGAACAGGGGGGATATGCCGGGGAGCTGTTTTTT. This rearrangement joins TRBV9 to TRBJ2-2, with 8 bases identical to TRBD1. Germline values: CDR1 SGDLS, CDR2 YYNGEE. J gave up 6 bases and V 3 bases, and 7 bases lay outside the gene matches. The length of the CDR3 is 15 residues.